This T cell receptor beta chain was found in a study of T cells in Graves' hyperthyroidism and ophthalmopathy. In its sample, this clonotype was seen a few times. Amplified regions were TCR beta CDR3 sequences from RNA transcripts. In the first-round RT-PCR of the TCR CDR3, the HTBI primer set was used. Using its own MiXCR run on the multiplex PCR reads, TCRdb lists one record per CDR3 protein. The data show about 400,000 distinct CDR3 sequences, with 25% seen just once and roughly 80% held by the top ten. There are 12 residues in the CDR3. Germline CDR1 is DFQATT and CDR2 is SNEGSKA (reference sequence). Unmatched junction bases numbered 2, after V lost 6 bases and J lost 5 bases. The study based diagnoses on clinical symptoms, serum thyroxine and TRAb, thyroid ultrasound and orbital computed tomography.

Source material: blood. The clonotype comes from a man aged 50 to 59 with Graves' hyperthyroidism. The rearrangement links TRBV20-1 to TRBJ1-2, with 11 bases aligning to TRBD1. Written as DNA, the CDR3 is TGCAGTGCAAGGGACAGGGGGTATGGCTACACCTTC. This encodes CSARDRGYGYTF.